The sequence of this T cell receptor beta chain was determined in a study of blood T cells in healthy people across ages. Study information: About one barcoded beta molecule per two T cells came from capture by template switching.

A second PCR, run for about 7 to 12 cycles, used a sample-barcoded 5' primer plus a J-beta primer mix. TCRdb re-called the 5' RACE reads with MiXCR, one entry per CDR3 protein. Here the sample spans 870,000 or so distinct CDR3 sequences, 29% being singletons. This clonotype was observed at least ten times. Its antigen is not identified. Isolating PBMCs gave at least 6 million of these cells per sample. V lost 5 bases and J lost 6, with 16 bases in between. CDR1 SGHTA and CDR2 FQGNSA come from the germline V gene. CDR3 length: 14 amino acids. Study-level points and caveats: The lack of PBMC sorting stopped any conclusive naive versus antigen-experienced comparison. Researchers deemed the diversity estimates from one million T cells underestimates.

The chain has TRBV7-2 and TRBJ1-2, with D unclear. Material for sequencing was blood. This clonotype was sampled from a woman aged 80 or older in good health. The CDR3 here is CASSTGRSGDGYTF. DNA of the CDR3: TGTGCCAGCAGCACCGGACGGTCTGGGGATGGCTACACCTTC. The full variable domain, with the rest looked up from reference TRBV7-2 and TRBJ1-2, is GAGVSQSPSNKVTEKGKDVELRCDPISGHTALYWYRQSLGQGLEFLIYFQGNSAPDKSGLPSDRFSAERTGGSVSTLTIQRTQQEDSAVYLCASSTGRSGDGYTFGSGTRLTVV.